The T cell receptor (beta chain) described here comes from a study of human T cells and chemical hapten exposure. One entry per CDR3 protein, called by TCRdb with MiXCR from the RACE reads. Here the sample spans around 27,000 distinct CDR3 sequences, over 4.5% being singletons. Indicated time point: patch test 3, about 24 weeks after DPC sensitization. Treatment of the sample: therapeutic diphenylcyclopropenone sensitization with weekly scalp DPC. From whole blood left unfractionated, total RNA was extracted. Germline V gives CDR1 SGHRS, CDR2 YFSETQ. This CDR3 has 15 residues. Trimming took off 0 bases at V and 10 bases at J, with 14 bases between the two ends. The table lists this clonotype with many counts.

The chain joins TRBV5-1 to TRBJ1-6; a possible D gene is TRBD1 (6 bases). The sample was whole blood, taken in connection with sensitization to the hapten diphenylcyclopropenone (DPC). This TCR came from a man younger than 40 with alopecia areata. Some clones in this sample may be carry-over from other donors' samples. Written as DNA, the CDR3 is TGCGCCAGCAGCTTGGACCCACAGGGAAACTCACCCCTCCACTTT. It translates to CASSLDPQGNSPLHF.